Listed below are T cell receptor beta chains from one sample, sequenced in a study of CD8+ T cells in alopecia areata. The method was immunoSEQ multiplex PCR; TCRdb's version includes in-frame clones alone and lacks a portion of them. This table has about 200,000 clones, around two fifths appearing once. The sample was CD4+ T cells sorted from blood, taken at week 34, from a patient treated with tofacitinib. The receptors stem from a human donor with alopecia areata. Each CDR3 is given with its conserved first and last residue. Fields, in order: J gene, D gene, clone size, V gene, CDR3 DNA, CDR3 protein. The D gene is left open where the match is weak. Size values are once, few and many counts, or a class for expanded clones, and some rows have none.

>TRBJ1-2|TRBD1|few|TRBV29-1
TGCAGCGTTACTGCCGGGACAGGGATTTATGATGGCTACACCTTC
CSVTAGTGIYDGYTF
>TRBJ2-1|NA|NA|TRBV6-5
TGTGCCAGCAGTTACCCCCTCTGGCCTCTATACAATGAGCAGTTCTTC
CASSYPLWPLYNEQFF
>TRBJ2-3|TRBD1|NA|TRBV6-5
TGTGCCAGCAGAGAAACAGGGGAAGGGGCAGATACGCAGTATTTT
CASRETGEGADTQYF
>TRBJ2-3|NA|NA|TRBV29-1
TGCAGCGTTGAAGATTTCCACACTAGCACAGATACGCAGTATTTT
CSVEDFHTSTDTQYF
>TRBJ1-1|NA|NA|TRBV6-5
TGTGCCATCACCGACGACAGGAGTAACACTGAAGCTTTCTTT
CAITDDRSNTEAFF
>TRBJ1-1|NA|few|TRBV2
TGTGCCAGCAGTGGCAAGATGAACACTGAAGCTTTCTTT
CASSGKMNTEAFF
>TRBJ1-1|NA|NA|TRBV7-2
TGTGCCAGCAGCCGGGGGGGAGGACAGAACACTGAAGCTTTCTTT
CASSRGGGQNTEAFF
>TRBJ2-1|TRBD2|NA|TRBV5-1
TGCGCCAGCAGCTTGGGCCAGCGGGAGTACAATGAGCAGTTCTTC
CASSLGQREYNEQFF
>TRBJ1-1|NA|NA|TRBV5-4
TGTGCCAGCAGCCCAAGGAACTCACTGAACACTGAAGCTTTCTTT
CASSPRNSLNTEAFF
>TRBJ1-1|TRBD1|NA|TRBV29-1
TGCAGCGGCGGACAGGGAGGTACTGAAGCTTTCTTT
CSGGQGGTEAFF
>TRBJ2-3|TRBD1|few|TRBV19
TGTGCCAGTAGTTCACAGGGGGCGGGAGATACGCAGTATTTT
CASSSQGAGDTQYF
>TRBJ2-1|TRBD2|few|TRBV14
TGTGCCAGCAGCCATAGACTAGCGGGTCTAAGGAATGAGCAGTTCTTC
CASSHRLAGLRNEQFF
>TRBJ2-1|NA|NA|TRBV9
TGTGCCAGCAGCGTAGGTGAAGGGTACGGTGAGCAGTTCTTC
CASSVGEGYGEQFF
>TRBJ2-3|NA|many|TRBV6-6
TGTGCCAGCAGCACCGGGCAGCTCGGCACAGATACGCAGTATTTT
CASSTGQLGTDTQYF
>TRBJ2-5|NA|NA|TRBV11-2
TGTGCCAGCAGCTGGAAAACCGGGACTTTTAAAGAGACCCAGTACTTC
CASSWKTGTFKETQYF
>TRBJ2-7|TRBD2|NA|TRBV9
TGTGCCAGCAGCGTCTCTGCGGGGGGCTACGAGCAGTACTTC
CASSVSAGGYEQYF
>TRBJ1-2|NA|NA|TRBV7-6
TGTGCCAGCAGCTTGGACCAAACTAGCTATGGCTACACCTTC
CASSLDQTSYGYTF
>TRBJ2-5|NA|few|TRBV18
TGTGCCAGCTCACCACCGCAGCCCCTGGAGACCCAGTACTTC
CASSPPQPLETQYF
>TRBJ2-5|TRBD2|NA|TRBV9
TGTGCCAGCAGCGCTGGGACTAGCGGGACTGAGACCCAGTACTTC
CASSAGTSGTETQYF
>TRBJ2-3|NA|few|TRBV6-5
TGTGCCAGCAGTTACACCGCTACACCGAATACGCAGTATTTT
CASSYTATPNTQYF
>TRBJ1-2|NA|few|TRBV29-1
TGCAGCGTTGATGAGGGGAACTATGGCTACACCTTC
CSVDEGNYGYTF
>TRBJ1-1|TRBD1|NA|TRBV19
TGTGCCAGTAGTTCCCCGACAGGGTATTTCGCTGAAGCTTTCTTT
CASSSPTGYFAEAFF
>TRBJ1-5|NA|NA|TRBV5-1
TGCGCCAGCAGCTTGGACCCTTGGACCAGCAATCAGCCCCAGCATTTT
CASSLDPWTSNQPQHF
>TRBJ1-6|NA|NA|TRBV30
TGTGCCTGGAGTGTAGCGACGGCCAATTCACCCCTCCACTTT
CAWSVATANSPLHF
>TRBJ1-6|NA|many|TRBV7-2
TGTGCCAGCAGCTTGTTAGGGGAAAATTCACCCCTCCACTTT
CASSLLGENSPLHF
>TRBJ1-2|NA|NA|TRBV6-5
TGTGCCAGCAGTTCTACGAGCAAGGGCTATGGCTACACCTTC
CASSSTSKGYGYTF
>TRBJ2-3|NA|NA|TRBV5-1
TGCGCCAGTGGACTCAGAGGGCACACAGATACGCAGTATTTT
CASGLRGHTDTQYF
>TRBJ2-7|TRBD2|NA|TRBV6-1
TGTGCCAGCAGTGAAGCGTGGGGGACTAGCTCTGGTTACGAGCAGTACTTC
CASSEAWGTSSGYEQYF
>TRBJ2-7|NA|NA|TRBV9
TGTGCCAGCAGCTTAGGCGACGGTTACGAGCAGTACTTC
CASSLGDGYEQYF
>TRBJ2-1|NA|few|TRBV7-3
TGTGCCAGCAGATCCAACCCCCTCTCCTACAATGAGCAGTTCTTC
CASRSNPLSYNEQFF
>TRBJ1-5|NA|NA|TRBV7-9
TGTGCCAGCAGCAATAAAGGGCCGCTTAGCAATCAGCCCCAGCATTTT
CASSNKGPLSNQPQHF
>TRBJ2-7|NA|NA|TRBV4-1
TGCGCCAGCAGCCAAGATTCACAGGCCTCGATGTCCTACGAGCAGTACTTC
CASSQDSQASMSYEQYF
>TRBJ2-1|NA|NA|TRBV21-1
TGTGCCAGCAAAATCGAAGGGCGGTTTGTCTTC
CASKIEGRFVF
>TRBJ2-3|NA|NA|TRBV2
TGTGCCAGCTATCGCAGGTACACAGATACGCAGTATTTT
CASYRRYTDTQYF
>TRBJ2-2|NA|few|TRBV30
TGTGCCTGGATTCCCCCGGGGGGCCCCGGGGAGCTGTTTTTT
CAWIPPGGPGELFF
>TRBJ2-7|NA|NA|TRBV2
TGTGCCAGCAGGGGGGCAGGGCTGGCCGAGCAGTACTTC
CASRGAGLAEQYF
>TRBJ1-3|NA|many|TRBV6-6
TGTGCCAGCAGCACGGGACTTATCTCTGGAAACACCATATATTTT
CASSTGLISGNTIYF
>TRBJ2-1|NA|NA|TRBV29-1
TGCAGCGTACAGGCCTACAATGAGCAGTTCTTC
CSVQAYNEQFF
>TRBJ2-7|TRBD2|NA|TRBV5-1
TGCGCCAGCAGCTTTCTAGCGGGGAAAGACGAGCAGTACTTC
CASSFLAGKDEQYF
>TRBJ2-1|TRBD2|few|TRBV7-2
TGTGCCAGCAGCTTGGGACTAGCGGGGCGCTTAGGTTTGGATGAGCAGTTCTTC
CASSLGLAGRLGLDEQFF
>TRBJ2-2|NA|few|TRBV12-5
TGTGCTAGTGGTTTGAACTTCCGGGACACCTACACCGGGGAGCTGTTTTTT
CASGLNFRDTYTGELFF
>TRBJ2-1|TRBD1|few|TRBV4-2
TGTGCCAGCAGCCAAGAATCAGGGGGCACCTACAATGAGCAGTTCTTC
CASSQESGGTYNEQFF
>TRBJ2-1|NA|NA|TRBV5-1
TGCGCCAGCAGCCCTGGGGAGAGCTCCTACAATGAGCAGTTCTTC
CASSPGESSYNEQFF
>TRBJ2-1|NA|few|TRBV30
TGTGCCTGGAGTGTACGCCTGGGCTATGAGCAGTTCTTC
CAWSVRLGYEQFF
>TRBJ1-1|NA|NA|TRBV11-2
TGTGCCAGCAGCCCACAATGGATGGGGGCGCCGGACGCTGAAGCTTTCTTT
CASSPQWMGAPDAEAFF
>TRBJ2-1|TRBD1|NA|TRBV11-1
TGTGCCAGCAGCTCAGGGACAGGGAGCTCCTACAATGAGCAGTTCTTC
CASSSGTGSSYNEQFF
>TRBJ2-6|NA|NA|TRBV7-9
TGTGCCAGCAGCTTCACTGGGGCCAACGTCCTGACTTTC
CASSFTGANVLTF
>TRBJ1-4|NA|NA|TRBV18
TGTGCCAGCGTTCCGGGTCCCCGACCTGAAAAACTGTTTTTT
CASVPGPRPEKLFF
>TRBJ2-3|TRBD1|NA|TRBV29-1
TGCAGCGCCCTGGACAGGGGGCGCACAGATACGCAGTATTTT
CSALDRGRTDTQYF
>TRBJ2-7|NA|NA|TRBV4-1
TGCGCCAGCAGCCAAGGGTCTTCCCTCTCCTACGAGCAGTACTTC
CASSQGSSLSYEQYF
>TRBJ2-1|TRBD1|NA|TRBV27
TGTGCCAGCAGTACGGGACAGCCCTACAATGAGCAGTTCTTC
CASSTGQPYNEQFF